The present entry profiles one T cell receptor (beta chain) with its context. What this receptor recognizes is not known. Base quality data are lacking; no much larger clone is found one base away. For sequencing of the TCRbeta CDR3 region, genomic DNA was extracted from the sorted cells. TCRbeta CDR3 regions were sequenced using the immunoSEQ Assay. TCRdb re-hosts the immuneACCESS table, in-frame sequences only. Its copies lack some clones; in the studies checked, an unresolved V gene accounts for under half of them, and the cause for the rest is not known. In this sample the table shows approximately 45,000 clones, roughly 86% of which occur a single time. The ten largest clones capture roughly 18% of the sample. CDR1 and CDR2 are read off the germline V gene as MDHEN and SYDVKM. Spanning cysteine to phenylalanine, the CDR3 consists of 15 amino acids. Just CDR3 DNA is preserved here, 45 bases in frame from base 1. V lost 6 bases and J lost 0 bases; the stretch between them is 11 bases long.

This specimen belongs to a study of OX40 agonist ivuxolimab in advanced cancers. Study-wide context: Ivuxolimab was a fully human IgG2 agonistic monoclonal antibody targeting the costimulatory receptor OX40 (CD134). Among the roughly 50 dose-escalation patients, roughly 20 had hepatocellular carcinoma, about 15 melanoma, 9 renal cell carcinoma and 9 head and neck cancer. A male proportion of 82.7% and a mean age of roughly 55 years, ranging from roughly 23 to 90, were recorded for the dose-escalation cohort. Patients were allowed to have had prior anti-PD-1, anti-PD-L1 or anti-CTLA-4 therapy, and approximately 39% of the dose-escalation patients had been treated with checkpoint inhibitors. The paper reports the monotherapy dose-escalation portion (N ≈ 52 patients) of the phase I ivuxolimab trial. Partial responses were achieved by three dose-escalation patients, of whom one had hepatocellular carcinoma and two had cutaneous melanoma. Peripheral TCRbeta sequencing aimed to test whether ivuxolimab altered TCR sequence diversity and caused clonal T-cell expansion. Intravenous ivuxolimab was administered to patients every 2 weeks at six dose levels: 0.01, 0.1, 0.3, 1.5, 3 and 10 mg/kg. On the study overall, not on this receptor specifically: Low levels of normalized T-cell clonal expansion were also seen in some patients who did not respond. Which antigens the clonally expanded peripheral T cells were specific for was not determined. At doses of 0.1 to 3.0 mg/kg, clonal expansion of both CD4+ and CD8+ blood T cells was observed from baseline to week 6. After ivuxolimab, expanded clones were on average more numerous among CD8+ T cells than among CD4+ T cells. In the 0.1-3.0 mg/kg groups, partial responders were among the patients with the lowest normalized peripheral clonal expansion, particularly in CD8+ T cells.

The trial excluded patients who had a history of autoimmune disease or who were on systemic immunosuppression. Peripheral blood for TCR sequencing was collected from all dose cohorts at baseline, on cycle 4 day 1, and on cycle 7 day 1. Samples were obtained from an open-label, multicenter, first-in-human phase I dose-escalation trial of ivuxolimab. The trial enrolled adults with locally advanced or metastatic head and neck squamous cell, hepatocellular, melanoma or renal cell carcinoma. Before TCR sequencing, CD4+ and CD8+ T cells were separately sorted from peripheral blood. The sequence is built from TRBV28 and TRBJ1-4; the D gene assignment is ambiguous. This specimen was CD4+ or CD8+ T cells sorted from blood, taken in a trial of the OX40 agonist ivuxolimab. The sequence was collected from an adult with an advanced solid tumor such as melanoma, head and neck, liver or kidney cancer. At the DNA level, the sequence is TGTGCCAGCAGCCCGACCATCGCAACTAATGAAAAACTGTTTTTT. This is translated as CASSPTIATNEKLFF.